The 15 T cell receptor beta chains below all came from one sample that was sequenced in a study of blood T cells in healthy people across ages. The use of a sample-barcoded 5' primer and a J-beta primer mix characterized a second PCR of about 7 to 12 cycles. TCRdb re-analysed the 5' RACE reads in MiXCR, keeping a single row per CDR3 protein. In the table there are approximately 670,000 distinct CDR3 sequences, around 41% of which are singletons. What was sequenced was blood. The receptor set was obtained from a man older than 75 in good health.

The CDR3 loop reads CASSPPYGDGANVLTF. Here the CDR3 DNA reads TGTGCCAGCAGCCCCCCTTACGGAGATGGGGCCAACGTCCTGACTTTC. The chain recombines TRBV4-2 with TRBJ2-6; D not resolved. The CDR3 has 16 residues. The V and J ends lost 4 bases and 3 bases respectively, with 13 bases between them. Germline V gene sequence: CDR1 LGHNA, CDR2 YNFKEQ.

In its sample, this clonotype was seen a few times. V gene TRBV20-1 combines with J gene TRBJ1-5; 8 bases are a match to TRBD1. This CDR3 is 15 amino acids long. Germline values: CDR1 DFQATT, CDR2 SNEGSKA (reference sequence). J lost 7 bases, V lost 2 bases, and 10 bases had no gene match. CDR3: CSARQTGQGRQPQHF. The CDR3 bases are TGCAGTGCTAGACAAACCGGACAGGGAAGACAGCCCCAGCATTTT.

This clonotype was observed a handful of times. The rearrangement links TRBV27 to TRBJ2-1, with 8 bases that match TRBD2. This CDR3 region has 15 residues. V was pared by 2 bases and J by 5 bases, with 5 bases of the junction left unmatched. CDR1 and CDR2 (germline): MNHEY, SMNVEV (reference sequence). CDR3 sequence: CASSLAGGPNNEQFF. The DNA of the CDR3 is TGTGCCAGCAGTTTAGCGGGGGGTCCCAACAATGAGCAGTTCTTC.

The chain has TRBV5-1 and TRBJ2-5; D not certain. CDR1 is SGHRS and CDR2 is YFSETQ in the germline V gene. CDR3 size: 14 residues. V was pared by 10 bases and J by 5 bases, with 21 bases between. The CDR3 DNA follows: TGCGCCGGCAATTCGGGCGGCCCCCAGGAGACCCAGTACTTC. This sequence encodes CAGNSGGPQETQYF.

The V and J genes are TRBV6-4 and TRBJ2-1, with 11 bases lining up with TRBD2. V gave up 3 bases and J gave up 6 bases; unmatched junction bases: 1. This CDR3 has 14 amino acids. CDR1 is MRHNA and CDR2 is SNTAGT in the germline V gene. CDR3 DNA: TGTGCCAGCAGTGAACTAGCGGGGGCCAATGAGCAGTTCTTC. It translates to CASSELAGANEQFF.

The V and J genes are TRBV3-1 and TRBJ2-5, with 12 bases aligning to TRBD1. V lost 4 bases, J lost 5 bases, and 11 bases stayed unmatched. Germline V gene sequence: CDR1 LGHDT, CDR2 YNNKEL (reference sequence). The CDR3 contains 17 residues. CDR3 protein: CASSLIDRDRGHETQYF. The CDR3, as DNA: TGTGCCAGCAGCCTCATCGACCGGGACAGGGGGCATGAGACCCAGTACTTC.

This clonotype was picked up many times. V gene TRBV4-1 combines with J gene TRBJ1-6; D uncertain. Germline-derived CDR1 and CDR2 are MGHRA and YSYEKL. V was shortened by 4 bases and J by 0 bases, with 16 bases between the two germline ends. The CDR3 runs to 18 residues. The DNA for the CDR3 is TGCGCCAGCAGCCGCCAGTTGTTGGGCAGCTCCTATAATTCACCCCTCCACTTT. As protein: CASSRQLLGSSYNSPLHF.

The chain joins TRBV11-2 to TRBJ2-5; the match to TRBD2 covers 7 bases. Germline lookup yields CDR1 SGHAT and CDR2 FQNNGV. Trimming cost V 5 bases and J 2 bases; bases outside gene matches: 5. CDR3 length: 14 residues. The CDR3 DNA sequence: TGTGCCAGCAGCAAGCGGGACTCACAAGAGACCCAGTACTTC. This encodes CASSKRDSQETQYF.

The V gene is TRBV6-6, the J gene TRBJ1-2; no reliable D call. The CDR3 spans 12 residues. Germline assignment: CDR1 MNHNY and CDR2 SVGAGI (reference sequence). V was clipped by 7 bases and J by 6 bases, with 12 bases between them. Here the CDR3 reads CASTAGKDGYTF. CDR3 coding DNA: TGTGCCAGCACGGCCGGGAAGGATGGCTACACCTTC.

V gene TRBV3-1 combines with J gene TRBJ2-5; 9 bases agree with TRBD2. This CDR3 spans 14 amino acids. J was trimmed by 3 bases and V by 3 bases; bases with no gene match: 2. The V gene's germline CDR1 is LGHDT and CDR2 YNNKEL (reference sequence). The CDR3 sequence is CASSHSSGEETQYF. CDR3 coding DNA: TGTGCCAGCAGCCATTCTAGCGGGGAAGAGACCCAGTACTTC.

This clonotype was found a few times. The genes are TRBV15 and TRBJ2-1; the D gene is possibly TRBD2 (6 bases). Germline assignment: CDR1 LNHNV and CDR2 YYDKDF (reference sequence). Trimming took 6 bases from V and 8 from J, leaving 17 bases between them. This CDR3 contains 14 residues. Written as DNA, the CDR3 is TGTGCCACCAGAATTTTGGGGGGTAGGGATGAGCAGTTCTTC. It specifies CATRILGGRDEQFF. Together with reference TRBV15 and TRBJ2-1, the CDR3 gives the full variable domain: DAMVIQNPRYQVTQFGKPVTLSCSQTLNHNVMYWYQQKSSQAPKLLFHYYDKDFNNEADTPDNFQSRRPNTSFCFLDIRSPGLGDTAMYLCATRILGGRDEQFFGPGTRLTVL.

This clonotype was detected only a few times. The V and J genes are TRBV9 and TRBJ2-3; D possibly corresponds to TRBD2 (6 bases). Germline V gives CDR1 SGDLS, CDR2 YYNGEE. The CDR3 covers 17 residues. V gave up 4 bases and J gave up 1 base, with 19 bases separating them. The CDR3 here is CASSPRSFREGTDTQYF. DNA of the CDR3: TGTGCCAGCAGCCCCCGCAGCTTTAGGGAGGGCACAGATACGCAGTATTTT.

This clonotype has only a few counts. The V and J genes are TRBV6-5 and TRBJ1-2; 7 positions match TRBD1. Germline assignment: CDR1 MNHEY and CDR2 SVGAGI. The CDR3 spans 13 residues. With 10 bases clipped from V and 4 bases from J, the junction kept 9 bases outside the gene matches. The CDR3 DNA follows: TGTGCCACGACCACAGGGGACCTCTATGGCTACACCTTC. Protein product: CATTTGDLYGYTF.

This clonotype has a handful of counts. The gene calls are TRBV11-2 and TRBJ2-2; no firm D call. The germline CDR1 and CDR2 sequences are SGHAT and FQNNGV. This CDR3 contains 14 residues. V lost 5 bases to trimming and J lost 5 bases, with 12 bases between them. CDR3: CASSPLILTGELFF. CDR3 DNA sequence: TGTGCCAGCAGCCCCTTAATTCTTACCGGGGAGCTGTTTTTT.

In the case of this clonotype: This may be a read error, as it is one base from a much larger clone. This rearrangement joins TRBV29-1 to TRBJ2-1; D possibly corresponds to TRBD1 (6 bases). CDR1 and CDR2 from the germline V gene are SQVTM and ANQGSEA. The CDR3 covers 12 residues. This chain's CDR3 is CSADRGANVQFF. CDR3 nucleotide sequence: TGCAGCGCGGACAGAGGTGCCAATGTGCAGTTCTTC.